Described below is a single TCR beta chain sequence and its context. Only in-frame clones appear in the TCRdb table, and some are missing; sequencing was by immunoSEQ multiplex PCR. The table lists around 160,000 clones, roughly 90% of them singletons, with 2% to 2.5% in the top ten. The source of the sample is a study of blood T cell repertoires in COVID-19. In germline, CDR1 is KGHSH, CDR2 LQKENI. The V gene end was trimmed by 2 bases and the J gene end by 8 bases; junction bases not matched to a gene: 4. This CDR3 is 13 amino acids long. The TCR comes from a human donor in a cohort sampled during active COVID-19. Material for sequencing was peripheral blood. The chain employs TRBV18 and TRBJ1-1; 8 nucleotides align to TRBD1. CDR3 amino acids: CASSPDRQGEAFF. The CDR3 DNA follows: TGTGCCAGCTCACCAGACAGACAGGGGGAAGCTTTCTTT.